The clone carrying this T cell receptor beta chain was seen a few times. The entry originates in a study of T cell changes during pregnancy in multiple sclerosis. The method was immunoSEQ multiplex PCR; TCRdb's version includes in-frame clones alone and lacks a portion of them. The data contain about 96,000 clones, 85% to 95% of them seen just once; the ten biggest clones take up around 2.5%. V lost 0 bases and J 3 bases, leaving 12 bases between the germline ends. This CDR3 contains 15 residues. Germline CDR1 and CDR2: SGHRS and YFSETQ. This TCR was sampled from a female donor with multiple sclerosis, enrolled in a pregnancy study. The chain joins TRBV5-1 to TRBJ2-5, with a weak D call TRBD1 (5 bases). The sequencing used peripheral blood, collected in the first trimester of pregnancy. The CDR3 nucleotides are TGCGCCAGCAGCTTGGCCGGCAGGGTGGAAGAGACCCAGTACTTC. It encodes CASSLAGRVEETQYF. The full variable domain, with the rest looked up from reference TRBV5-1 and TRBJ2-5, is KAGVTQTPRYLIKTRGQQVTLSCSPISGHRSVSWYQQTPGQGLQFLFEYFSETQRNKGNFPGRFSGRQFSNSRSEMNVSTLELGDSALYLCASSLAGRVEETQYFGPGTRLLVL.